This T cell receptor (beta chain) was recovered during a study of shared clonotypes between healthy human individuals. As to this clone: Other nucleotide sequences in the sample specify the same CDR3.

The data were produced by immunoSEQ multiplex PCR, yet TCRdb's version contains in-frame clones alone and is incomplete. The sample has 2 million to 2.5 million clones, nearly 97% seen once; the top ten hold 0.1% to 0.15%. V lost 1 base and J lost 3, with 7 bases in between. Germline values: CDR1 SEHNR, CDR2 FQNEAQ (reference sequence). The CDR3 has 14 amino acids. The rearrangement links TRBV7-9 to TRBJ1-5, with D maybe TRBD1 (5 bases). The sequence was collected from a man between 18 and 35 years old in good health. The sample was naive CD4+ T cells sorted from blood. The subset is: CD45RA+ positively selected. The CDR3 region has the DNA TGTGCCAGCAGCTTAGAGGGGTTCAATCAGCCCCAGCATTTT. This translates into CASSLEGFNQPQHF.